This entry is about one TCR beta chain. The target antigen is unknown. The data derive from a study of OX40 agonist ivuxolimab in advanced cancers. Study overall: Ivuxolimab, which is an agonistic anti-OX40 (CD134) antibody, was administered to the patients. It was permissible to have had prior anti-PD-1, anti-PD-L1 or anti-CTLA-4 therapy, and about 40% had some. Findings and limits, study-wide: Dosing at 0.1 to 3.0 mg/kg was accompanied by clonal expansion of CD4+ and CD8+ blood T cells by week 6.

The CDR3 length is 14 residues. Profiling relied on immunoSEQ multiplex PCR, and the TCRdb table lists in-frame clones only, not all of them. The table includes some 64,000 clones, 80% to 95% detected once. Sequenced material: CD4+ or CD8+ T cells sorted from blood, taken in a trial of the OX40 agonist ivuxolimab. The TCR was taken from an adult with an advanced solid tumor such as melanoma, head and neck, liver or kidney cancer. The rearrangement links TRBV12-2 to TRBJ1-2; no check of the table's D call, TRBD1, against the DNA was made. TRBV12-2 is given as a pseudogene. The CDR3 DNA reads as TGTGCAAGTAACCCCGCAGGGGACCACTGGGGCTACACCTTC. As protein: CASNPAGDHWGYTF.